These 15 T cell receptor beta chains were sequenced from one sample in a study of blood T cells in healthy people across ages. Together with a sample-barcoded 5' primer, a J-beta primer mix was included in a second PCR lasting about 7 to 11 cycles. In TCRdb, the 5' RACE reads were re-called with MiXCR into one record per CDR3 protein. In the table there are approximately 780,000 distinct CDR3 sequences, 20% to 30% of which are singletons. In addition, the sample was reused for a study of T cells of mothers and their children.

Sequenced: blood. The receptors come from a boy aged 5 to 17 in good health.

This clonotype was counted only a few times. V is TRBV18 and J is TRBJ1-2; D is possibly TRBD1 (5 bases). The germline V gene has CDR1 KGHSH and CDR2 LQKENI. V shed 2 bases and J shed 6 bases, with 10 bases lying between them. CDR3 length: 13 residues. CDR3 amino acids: CASSPVPRDGYTF. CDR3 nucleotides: TGTGCCAGCTCACCAGTCCCCAGGGATGGCTACACCTTC.

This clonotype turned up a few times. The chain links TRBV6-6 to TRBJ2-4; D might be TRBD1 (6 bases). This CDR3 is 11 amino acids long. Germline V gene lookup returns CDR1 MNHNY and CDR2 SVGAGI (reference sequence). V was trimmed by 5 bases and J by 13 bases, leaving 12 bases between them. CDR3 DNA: TGTGCCAGCAGTATGAGGACAGACCAGTACTTC. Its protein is CASSMRTDQYF.

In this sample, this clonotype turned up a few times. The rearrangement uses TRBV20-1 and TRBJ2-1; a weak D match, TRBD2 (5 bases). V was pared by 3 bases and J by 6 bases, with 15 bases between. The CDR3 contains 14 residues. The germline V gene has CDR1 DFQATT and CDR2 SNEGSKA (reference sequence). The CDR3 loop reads CSASESRGANEQFF. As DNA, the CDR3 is TGCAGTGCTAGTGAGTCCCGGGGAGCCAATGAGCAGTTCTTC.

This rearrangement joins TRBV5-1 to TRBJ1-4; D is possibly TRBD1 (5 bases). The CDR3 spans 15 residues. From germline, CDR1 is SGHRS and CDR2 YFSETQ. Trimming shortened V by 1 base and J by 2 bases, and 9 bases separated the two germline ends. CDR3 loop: CASSLNSGTNEKLFF. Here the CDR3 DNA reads TGCGCCAGCAGCTTGAATTCAGGGACTAATGAAAAACTGTTTTTT.

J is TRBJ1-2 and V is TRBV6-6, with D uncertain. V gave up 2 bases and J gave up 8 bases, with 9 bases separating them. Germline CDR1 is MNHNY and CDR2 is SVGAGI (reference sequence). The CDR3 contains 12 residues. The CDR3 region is CASSYGPAGYTF. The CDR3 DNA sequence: TGTGCCAGCAGTTACGGTCCGGCAGGCTACACCTTC.

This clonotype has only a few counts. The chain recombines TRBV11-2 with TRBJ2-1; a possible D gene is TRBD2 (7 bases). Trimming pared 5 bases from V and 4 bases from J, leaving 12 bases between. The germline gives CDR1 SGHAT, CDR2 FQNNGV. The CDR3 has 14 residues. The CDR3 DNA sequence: TGTGCCAGCAGCCGCGGGGGCGGGTACAATGAGCAGTTCTTC. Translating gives CASSRGGGYNEQFF.

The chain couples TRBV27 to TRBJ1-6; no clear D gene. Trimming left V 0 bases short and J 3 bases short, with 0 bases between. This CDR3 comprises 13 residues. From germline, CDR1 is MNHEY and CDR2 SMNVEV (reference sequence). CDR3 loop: CASSLSYNSPLHF. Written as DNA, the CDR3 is TGTGCCAGCAGTTTATCCTATAATTCACCCCTCCACTTT.

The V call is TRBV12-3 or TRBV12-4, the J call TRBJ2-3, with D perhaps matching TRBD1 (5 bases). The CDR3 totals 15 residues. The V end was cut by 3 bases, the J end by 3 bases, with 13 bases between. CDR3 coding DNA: TGTGCCAGCAGTTTTGGTGGGGCCCAGACAGATACGCAGTATTTT. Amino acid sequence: CASSFGGAQTDTQYF.

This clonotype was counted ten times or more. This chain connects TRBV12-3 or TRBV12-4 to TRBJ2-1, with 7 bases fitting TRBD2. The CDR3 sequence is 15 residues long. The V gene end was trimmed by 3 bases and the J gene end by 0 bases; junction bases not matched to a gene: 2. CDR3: CASSFGGSSYNEQFF. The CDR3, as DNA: TGTGCCAGCAGTTTCGGGGGGAGCTCCTACAATGAGCAGTTCTTC.

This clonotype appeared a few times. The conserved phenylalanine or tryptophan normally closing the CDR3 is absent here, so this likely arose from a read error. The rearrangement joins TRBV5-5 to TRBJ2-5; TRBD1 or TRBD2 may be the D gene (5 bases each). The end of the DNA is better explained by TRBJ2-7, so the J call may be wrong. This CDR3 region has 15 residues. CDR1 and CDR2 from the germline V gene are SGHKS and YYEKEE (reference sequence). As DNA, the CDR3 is TGTGCCAGCAGCTCGGGACCGCCGACCTCCTACGAGCAGTACCTC. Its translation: CASSSGPPTSYEQYL.

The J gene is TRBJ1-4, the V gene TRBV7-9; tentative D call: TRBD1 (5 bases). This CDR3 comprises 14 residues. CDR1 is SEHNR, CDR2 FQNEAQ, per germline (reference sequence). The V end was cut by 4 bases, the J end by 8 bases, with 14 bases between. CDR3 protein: CASSSSGRVEKLFF. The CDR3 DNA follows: TGTGCCAGCAGCTCATCGGGCAGGGTGGAAAAACTGTTTTTT.

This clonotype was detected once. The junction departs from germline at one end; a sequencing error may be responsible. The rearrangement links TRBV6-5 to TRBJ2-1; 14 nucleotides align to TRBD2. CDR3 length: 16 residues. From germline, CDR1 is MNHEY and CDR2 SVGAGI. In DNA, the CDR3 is TGTGCCGTCACGAGACTAGCGGGAGGGGGATACAATCAGCAGTTCTTC. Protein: CAVTRLAGGGYNQQFF.

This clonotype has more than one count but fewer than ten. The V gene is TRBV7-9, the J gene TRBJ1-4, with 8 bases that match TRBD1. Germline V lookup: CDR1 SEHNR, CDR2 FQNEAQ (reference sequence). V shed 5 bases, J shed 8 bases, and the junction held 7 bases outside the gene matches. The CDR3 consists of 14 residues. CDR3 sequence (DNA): TGTGCCAGCAGCACCGGACAGGGTGAAGAAAAACTGTTTTTT. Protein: CASSTGQGEEKLFF.

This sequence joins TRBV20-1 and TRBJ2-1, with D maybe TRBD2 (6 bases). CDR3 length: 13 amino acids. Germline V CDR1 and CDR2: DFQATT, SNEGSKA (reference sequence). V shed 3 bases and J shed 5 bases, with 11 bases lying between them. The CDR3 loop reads CSASGGQHNEQFF. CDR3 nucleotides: TGCAGTGCTAGTGGAGGGCAGCACAATGAGCAGTTCTTC.

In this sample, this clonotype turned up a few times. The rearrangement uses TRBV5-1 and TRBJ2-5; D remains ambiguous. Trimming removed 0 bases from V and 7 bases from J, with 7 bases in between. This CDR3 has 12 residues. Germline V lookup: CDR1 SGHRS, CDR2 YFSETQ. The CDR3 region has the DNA TGCGCCAGCAGCTTGGATCCGGGGACCCAGTACTTC. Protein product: CASSLDPGTQYF.